Presented here are 10 T cell receptor beta chains from one specimen sequenced in a study of beta chain features in type 1 diabetes. Sequencing targeted expressed TCRB transcripts, as all isolated RNA had been reverse transcribed. Profiled with immunoSEQ multiplex PCR; TCRdb holds only in-frame clones, not every one. Among almost 250,000 clones listed, over 12% were seen once. The sample taken for sequencing was naive CD4+ T cells from blood. The source is a woman aged 40 to 49 in good health.

In its sample, this clone was seen a few times. V gene TRBV7-2 combines with J gene TRBJ2-5; D is possibly TRBD2 (6 bases). Looked up from germline, CDR1 is SGHTA and CDR2 is FQGNSA. The CDR3 runs 15 residues. The V end lost 2 bases, the J end lost 5 bases, and 15 bases lay between the germline ends. The CDR3 sequence: CASSLFVGGSETQYF. CDR3 sequence (DNA): TGTGCCAGCAGCTTATTCGTTGGGGGGTCTGAGACCCAGTACTTC.

The V call is TRBV7-8, the J call TRBJ2-7; 7 bases are shared with TRBD2. The junction had 12 bases not matched to a gene; V was cut back by 1 base and J by 0 bases. Germline V gene lookup returns CDR1 SGHVS and CDR2 FQNEAQ. The CDR3 is 18 residues long. The CDR3 nucleotides are TGTGCCAGCAGCTTAGAACGGATCCGGCGGGGGTCCTCCTACGAGCAGTACTTC. This gives the protein CASSLERIRRGSSYEQYF.

This clone came up a few times. The rearrangement links TRBV7-2 to TRBJ1-1; a possible D gene is TRBD1 (5 bases). Germline V CDR1 and CDR2: SGHTA, FQGNSA. V was pared by 2 bases and J by 14 bases, with 18 bases between. The CDR3 sequence is 13 residues long. The CDR3 is CASSLLGPSVWFF. For the CDR3, the DNA is TGTGCCAGCAGCTTATTGGGGCCCTCGGTTTGGTTCTTT.

This clone was counted only a few times. The chain links TRBV4-1 to TRBJ1-1; TRBD1 might be the D (6 bases). CDR3 size: 16 residues. CDR1 is MGHRA, CDR2 YSYEKL, per germline. V lost 4 bases to trimming and J lost 1 base, with 16 bases between them. The CDR3 loop reads CASSLVFGTQNTEAFF. CDR3 DNA: TGCGCCAGCAGCCTCGTGTTCGGGACACAGAACACTGAAGCTTTCTTT.

The V gene is TRBV5-4, the J gene TRBJ1-4; TRBD1 matches at 8 bases. The V and J ends lost 3 bases and 4 bases, in that order; junction bases with no gene match: 5. Germline lookup yields CDR1 SGHNT and CDR2 YYREEE (reference sequence). The CDR3 runs to 15 residues. CDR3 DNA sequence: TGTGCCAGCAGCTCACAACAGGGGGTTAATGAAAAACTGTTTTTT. This gives the protein CASSSQQGVNEKLFF.

The chain joins TRBV5-1 to TRBJ2-5; 8 nucleotides match TRBD2. Trimming at V came to 4 bases and at J to 11 bases, leaving 10 bases not matched to a gene. CDR1 is SGHRS and CDR2 is YFSETQ in the germline V gene. CDR3 length: 13 amino acids. CDR3 in amino acids: CASSRTSLWEQYF. CDR3 coding DNA: TGCGCCAGCAGCCGGACTAGCCTGTGGGAGCAGTACTTC.

This clone was counted only a few times. The chain combines TRBV29-1 with TRBJ1-1; D unresolved. The CDR3 is 13 residues long. Trimming removed 5 bases at V and 4 bases at J, with 14 bases between. Germline CDR1 reads SQVTM; CDR2 reads ANQGSEA. CDR3 sequence (DNA): TGCAGCGTTTCTGGTGGCACCATCACTGAAGCTTTCTTT. Its translation: CSVSGGTITEAFF.

The V and J genes are TRBV5-6 and TRBJ1-4; 8 nucleotides match TRBD1. The J segment lost 8 bases and the V segment lost 0 bases, leaving 0 bases of the junction unmatched. The CDR3 has 13 amino acids. Germline-derived CDR1 and CDR2 are SGHDT and YYEEEE. CDR3 residues: CASSLDRGEKLFF. The CDR3 bases are TGTGCCAGCAGCTTGGACAGGGGGGAAAAACTGTTTTTT.

A few counts support this clone. V gene TRBV6-5 combines with J gene TRBJ2-1, with D tentatively TRBD2 (5 bases). Per germline, CDR1 MNHEY and CDR2 SVGAGI. The V gene lost 6 bases and the J gene lost 7 bases, with 10 bases spanning the gap. The length of the CDR3 is 12 residues. This CDR3 reads CASSSRGNEQFF. The CDR3 coding sequence is TGTGCCAGCAGCTCACGGGGAAATGAGCAGTTCTTC.

This clone has just a few counts. The V and J genes are TRBV19 and TRBJ1-1, with a possible D match to TRBD1 (5 bases). The ends were cut back, 5 bases at V and 8 bases at J, with 18 bases in the middle. The CDR3 consists of 14 residues. Looked up from germline, CDR1 is LNHDA and CDR2 is SQIVND (reference sequence). The CDR3 nucleotides read TGTGCCAGTAGTGCGGGACCTACCGGCGGAGAAGCTTTCTTT. Amino acids: CASSAGPTGGEAFF.